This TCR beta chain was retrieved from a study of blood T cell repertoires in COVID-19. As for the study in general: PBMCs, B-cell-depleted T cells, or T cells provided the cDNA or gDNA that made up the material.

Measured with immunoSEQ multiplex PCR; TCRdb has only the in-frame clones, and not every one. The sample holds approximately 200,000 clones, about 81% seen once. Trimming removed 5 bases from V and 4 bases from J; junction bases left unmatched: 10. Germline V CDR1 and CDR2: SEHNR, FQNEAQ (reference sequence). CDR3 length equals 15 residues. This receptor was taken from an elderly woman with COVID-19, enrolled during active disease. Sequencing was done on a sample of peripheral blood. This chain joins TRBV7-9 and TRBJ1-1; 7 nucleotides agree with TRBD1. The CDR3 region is CASSRGDREGTEAFF. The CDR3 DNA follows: TGTGCCAGCAGCAGGGGCGACAGGGAAGGCACTGAAGCTTTCTTT.